This TCR beta chain emerged from a study of cytomegalovirus exposure and HLA in healthy donors (dated by TCRdb to 2016 to 2017). Regarding the complete study: In an earlier analysis of approximately 500 of the donors, 276 Gb of sequence data and 95 million to 130 million unique TCR beta sequences from some 170 million T cells were reported. An early release covering roughly 600 HLA-typed donors comprised about 300 gigabases of sequencing data and tens of millions of unique TCR sequences. Among 398 genotyped donors of the cohort, an average of approximately 240,000 unique TCR beta nucleotide sequences was sequenced per donor, of which about 18% were non-productive. A later genetic analysis used genome-wide SNP genotypes for about 65% of the roughly 700 donors, treating that subset as a discovery cohort. Rather than drawing on any new phenotypic data, the later analysis identified candidate immune exposures from TCR beta sequences and the way those sequences occurred across donors. Besides the first cohort of roughly 700 subjects, a separate validation cohort made up of 120 different subjects was used. The study was designed to test whether signatures of past pathogen exposure could be identified by cataloging public T cell receptors. The number of typed donors differed by locus: about 620-640 for A, B, C, DRB1 and DQB1; about 520 for DQA1; 606 for DPA1; and 400 to 480 for DPB1. Of the roughly 400 genotyped donors, around 81% fell in the genetic ancestry cluster associated with self-reported Caucasian donors. Every repertoire in the discovery cohort had been generated on one and the same sequencing platform. A later analysis re-analyzed previously published TCR beta repertoires from several hundred donors and added high-resolution HLA genotyping to study TCR occurrence patterns. Because of strong linkage in the cohort, roughly five DR-DQ haplotypes were treated as single units for association and clustering. HLA typing included class I and class II loci at four-digit resolution. Using immunosequencing, the study profiled T cell repertoires from approximately 700 subjects and related those repertoires to cytomegalovirus serostatus. Donor age, sex, ethnicity and CMV serostatus were compiled alongside the repertoire data. In an earlier analysis of 587 of the donors, high-throughput TCR beta sequencing was used to judge whether each TCR beta V gene segment behaved as functional or pseudogenic. To predict cytomegalovirus infection status, the study combined high-throughput TCR immunosequencing, statistical association of individual TCRs with disease status, and machine learning. The paper as a whole reports these results and caveats: A further reported finding was that TCR beta sequences accurately predicted the HLA-A and HLA-B alleles for most subjects in the first cohort. While some public TCRs were present in many individuals, most TCR sequences turned up only very rarely across donors. Only TCR beta chains were sequenced in this cohort, and the absence of alpha or paired-chain data limited detectable features. The classifier was reported to diagnose cytomegalovirus status with high specificity and sensitivity in both the original cohort and the validation cohort. The authors suggested that the approach could potentially be generalized to other disease states and immunological phenotypes. In vitro tests confirmed that a few of the cytomegalovirus-associated TCR beta chains recognize cytomegalovirus antigens. The study listed 150 to 200 TCR beta chains as associated with cytomegalovirus. Correlated functional status among segregating V segments might be attributable to linkage disequilibrium, but an unknown experimental factor could not be ruled out. In a later analysis, most CMV-associated TCR beta chains were found to appear HLA-restricted, with HLA associations seemingly driven largely by CMV exposure. A later analysis associated about 18,000 TCR beta sequences with specific HLA alleles at a false discovery rate of 0.05. Presence/absence analyses assumed roughly uniform sequencing depth across donors, an assumption that may not hold. In an earlier analysis of some 640 of the donors, most TCR beta V segments were observed in productive rearrangements about 87% or about 30% of the time, broadly matching IMGT annotations. A later genetic analysis associated a missense DCLRE1C variant with V-gene and J-gene trimming of TCR beta chains, and an independent cohort replicated the association. In a later genetic analysis, fewer N-insertions in productive TCRs were reported among donors in an Asian-associated ancestry cluster than the roughly 700-donor mean. Some IMGT-functional V segments, including TRBV6-2 and TRBV6-3, could not be distinguished by the 87-base-pair reads and were therefore excluded. Immune exposure information for the cohort was limited to CMV serostatus. In a later analysis, several top co-occurrence clusters were reported to appear linked to parvovirus B19, influenza, CMV and Epstein-Barr virus. Because counts were too low, seventeen rarely observed V segments, including chromosome 9 orphons, were excluded from the earlier analysis of 587 of the donors. In a later analysis, the rate of TCR association differed among HLA loci, with DRB1 alleles having the most associated TCRs and HLA-C alleles having the fewest. A later analysis found that HLA-associated TCR beta chains were more clonally expanded and had lower generation probabilities than equally common non-associated chains. Assigning TCR associations to individual alleles was difficult when HLA alleles, especially DR and DQ, strongly co-occurred. A group of highly shared sequence variants was considered likely to be a technical artifact of the sequencing pipeline. HLA typing was unavailable for some donors at each locus, so association tests used only the typed subset.

Comment on this clone: Its antigen target is currently unknown. No much larger clonotype is one base removed from it; base qualities were not supplied.

The cohort comprised fewer than 750 healthy bone marrow donors. At the time of sampling, all cohort members were nominally healthy, though unrecorded immune exposures were likely present. The donor tested CMV seronegative and was one of the 352 seronegative cohort members. Every donor gave a peripheral blood sample, and the peripheral blood mononuclear cells from that sample were used for TCR beta sequencing. Genomic DNA was extracted from the blood cell samples with the Qiagen DNeasy Blood Extraction Kit. The library was obtained by the immunoSEQ multiplex PCR assay. For the multiplex PCR, a mixture combining 60 forward primers for TCR Vbeta segments and 13 reverse primers for TCR Jbeta segments was used. The CDR3 region of rearranged TCR beta genes was amplified from genomic DNA with a multiplex PCR assay. The amplified TCR beta libraries were sequenced on the Illumina HiSeq System as 87-base-pair reads. The original pipeline was this. Across the 600 to 700 repertoires, a later analysis counted tens of millions of unique TCR beta chains, about 10 million of which were shared by at least two donors. A nearest-neighbor algorithm error-corrected the raw reads and collapsed the reads into unique sequences, merging closely related sequences to remove PCR and sequencing errors. V, D and J gene segments were assigned by aligning CDR3 sequences to IMGT reference sequences. Each retained sequence needed at least a six-nucleotide match to both a V gene segment and a J gene segment. Rearrangements were called productive when the CDR3 lacked stop codons and stayed in frame with V and J; all others were non-productive. CDR3 was defined by IMGT convention, running from the second conserved V-encoded cysteine to the conserved J-encoded phenylalanine. The earlier analysis of some 600 of the donors excluded sequences that lacked an unambiguous match to a single V gene segment. An earlier analysis of a few hundred of the donors classified V segments as functional when productive rearrangements were above 56.7% and as segregating when the standard deviation between donors was above 5%. A statistical classification framework was built for diagnosing cytomegalovirus status from the catalog of TCR beta chain sequences. In a later analysis, TCR nucleotide sequences were compared against IMGT/GENE-DB human TR gene sequences so that V and J genes could be assigned. In a later analysis, CDR3 sequences and most-parsimonious VDJ recombination scenarios were assigned using the TCRdist pipeline. A later analysis defined each TCR beta chain by its CDR3 amino acid sequence plus V-gene family, and excluded reads lacking a unique V-gene family. To address suspected cross-contamination and a sequencing artifact, a later analysis removed 592 highly shared, low-generation-probability nucleotide sequences. In a later analysis, a clonal expansion index for each public chain was calculated from normalized within-repertoire ranks of inferred template counts. Generation probabilities in a later analysis came from a VDJ recombination model fitted to out-of-frame rearrangements, and those results were checked against IGoR. A later analysis scored TCR-TCR, TCR-HLA and TCR-CMV co-occurrence with hypergeometric tests, applying a repertoire-size bias correction to TCR pairs. To estimate false discovery rates, a later analysis permuted the HLA or CMV assignments 20 times. A later analysis grouped co-occurring TCRs with DBSCAN, adding TCRdist sequence similarity when clustering within HLA-allele-positive subsets. For co-occurrence clustering, repertoires with fewer than 30,000 or more than 120,000 public chains were excluded, along with roughly 5 repertoires with anomalous nucleotide sharing. This is the immuneACCESS table as TCRdb keeps it, with only in-frame sequences that have V and J called. A part of the clones is gone; compared with another copy, unresolved V genes explain less than half, and the rest is unexplained. That table is the source of V, J and clone size, and D and trimming were worked out from the DNA. A total of tens of thousands of clones appear in this sample, roughly 69% of them only once. The leading ten clones occupy 5% to 8% of the sample.

Compared with germline, V lacks 5 bases and J lacks 4 bases; bases without a gene match: 11. CDR1 and CDR2 are drawn from the germline V gene (reference sequence): SEHNR, FQNEAQ. Inclusive of the bounding cysteine and phenylalanine, the CDR3 is 16 residues long. The only DNA kept is the CDR3, 48 bases in frame from the first base. The material sequenced was PBMCs. The sequence links TRBV7-9 to TRBJ2-3; 8 bases in between match TRBD1. The receptor was derived from a man younger than 40 in good health and CMV-seronegative. The DNA reads as follows: TGTGCCAGCAGCCCCACGCCCGGACAGGGCCCAGATACGCAGTATTTT. This sequence encodes CASSPTPGQGPDTQYF.